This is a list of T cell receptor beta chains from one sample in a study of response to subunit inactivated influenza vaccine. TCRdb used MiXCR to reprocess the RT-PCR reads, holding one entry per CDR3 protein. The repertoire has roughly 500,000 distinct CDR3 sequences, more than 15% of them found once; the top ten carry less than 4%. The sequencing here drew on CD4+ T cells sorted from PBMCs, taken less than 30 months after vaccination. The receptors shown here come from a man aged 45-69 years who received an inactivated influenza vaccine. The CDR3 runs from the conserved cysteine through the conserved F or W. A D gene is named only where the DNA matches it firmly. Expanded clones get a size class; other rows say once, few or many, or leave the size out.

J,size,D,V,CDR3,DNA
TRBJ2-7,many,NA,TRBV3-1,CASSQVRYEQYF,TGTGCCAGCAGCCAAGTCCGGTACGAGCAGTACTTC
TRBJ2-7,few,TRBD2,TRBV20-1,CSARVLAGQTYEQYF,TGCAGTGCTAGAGTTTTAGCGGGGCAAACCTACGAGCAGTACTTC
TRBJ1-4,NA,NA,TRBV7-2,CASSLFGPTNEKLFF,TGTGCCAGCAGCTTATTCGGCCCAACTAATGAAAAACTGTTTTTT
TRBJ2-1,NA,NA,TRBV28,CATRVAGARNEQFF,TGTGCCACCAGGGTGGCTGGGGCTAGGAATGAGCAGTTCTTC
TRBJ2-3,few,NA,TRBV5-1,CASSLGSGSRTDTQYF,TGCGCCAGCAGCTTGGGGTCCGGGTCCCGAACAGATACGCAGTATTTT
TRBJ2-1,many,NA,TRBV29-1,CSVAQREAHNEQFF,TGCAGCGTTGCCCAGAGGGAAGCCCACAATGAGCAGTTCTTC
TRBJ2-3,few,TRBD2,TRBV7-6,CASSSRGGTGTDTQYF,TGTGCCAGCAGCTCCCGGGGGGGTACGGGCACAGATACGCAGTATTTT
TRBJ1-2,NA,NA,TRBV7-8,CASSLVSMGLGGYTF,TGTGCCAGCAGCTTAGTTTCGATGGGATTAGGCGGCTACACCTTC
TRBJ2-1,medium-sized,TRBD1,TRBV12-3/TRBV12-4,CASSPGTGILGNEQFF,TGTGCCAGCAGTCCCGGGACAGGGATTCTAGGCAATGAGCAGTTCTTC
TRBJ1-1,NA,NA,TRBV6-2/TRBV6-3,CASSPNGGFAEAFF,TGTGCCAGCAGCCCCAACGGGGGTTTCGCTGAAGCTTTCTTT
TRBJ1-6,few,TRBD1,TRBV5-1,CASSPQGAWNSPLHF,TGCGCCAGCAGCCCACAGGGGGCTTGGAATTCACCCCTCCACTTT
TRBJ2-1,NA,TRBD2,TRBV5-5,CASSLLTSGSYNEQFF,TGTGCCAGCAGCTTATTAACTAGCGGCAGCTACAATGAGCAGTTCTTC
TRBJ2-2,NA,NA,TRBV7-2,CASSSLGAGTGELFF,TGTGCCAGCAGCTCATTGGGGGCAGGGACCGGGGAGCTGTTTTTT
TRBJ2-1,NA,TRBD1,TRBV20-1,CSARGGQGAYNEQFF,TGCAGTGCTAGAGGGGGGCAGGGGGCCTACAATGAGCAGTTCTTC
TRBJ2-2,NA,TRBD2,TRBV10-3,CAISAGLGTGELFF,TGTGCCATCAGTGCGGGACTAGGCACCGGGGAGCTGTTTTTT
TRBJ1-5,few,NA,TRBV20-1,CSARGPGPGQPQHF,TGCAGTGCCCGGGGGCCGGGGCCGGGGCAGCCCCAGCATTTT
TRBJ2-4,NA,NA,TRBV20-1,CSAAIEGKNIQYF,TGCAGTGCCGCCATTGAGGGAAAAAACATTCAGTACTTC
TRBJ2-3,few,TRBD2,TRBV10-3,CAISVASGSSDTQYF,TGTGCCATCAGTGTAGCTAGCGGGAGCTCAGATACGCAGTATTTT
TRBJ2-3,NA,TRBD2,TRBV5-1,CASSLPSGGATDTQYF,TGCGCCAGCAGCTTACCTAGCGGGGGGGCGACAGATACGCAGTATTTT